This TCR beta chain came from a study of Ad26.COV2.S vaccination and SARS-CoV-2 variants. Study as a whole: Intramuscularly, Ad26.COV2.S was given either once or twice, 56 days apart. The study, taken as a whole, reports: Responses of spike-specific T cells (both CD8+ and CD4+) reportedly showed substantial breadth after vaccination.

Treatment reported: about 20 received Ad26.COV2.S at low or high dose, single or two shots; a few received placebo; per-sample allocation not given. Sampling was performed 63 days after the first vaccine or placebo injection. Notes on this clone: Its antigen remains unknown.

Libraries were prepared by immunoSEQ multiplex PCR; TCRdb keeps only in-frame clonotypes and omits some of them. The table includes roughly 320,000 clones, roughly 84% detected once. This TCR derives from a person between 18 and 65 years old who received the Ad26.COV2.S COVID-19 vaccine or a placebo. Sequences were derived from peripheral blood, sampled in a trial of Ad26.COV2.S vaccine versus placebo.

The CDR3 DNA reads as TGTGCCAGCAGCGCCGGGACGACGAACACCGGGGAGCTGTTTTTT. This translates into CASSAGTTNTGELFF. The chain employs TRBV7-9 and TRBJ2-2; the D gene could be TRBD1 or TRBD2 (5 bases each). CDR1 and CDR2 (germline): SEHNR, FQNEAQ (reference sequence). Trimming cost V 5 bases and J 0 bases, with 10 bases left between them. The CDR3 sequence is 15 residues long.